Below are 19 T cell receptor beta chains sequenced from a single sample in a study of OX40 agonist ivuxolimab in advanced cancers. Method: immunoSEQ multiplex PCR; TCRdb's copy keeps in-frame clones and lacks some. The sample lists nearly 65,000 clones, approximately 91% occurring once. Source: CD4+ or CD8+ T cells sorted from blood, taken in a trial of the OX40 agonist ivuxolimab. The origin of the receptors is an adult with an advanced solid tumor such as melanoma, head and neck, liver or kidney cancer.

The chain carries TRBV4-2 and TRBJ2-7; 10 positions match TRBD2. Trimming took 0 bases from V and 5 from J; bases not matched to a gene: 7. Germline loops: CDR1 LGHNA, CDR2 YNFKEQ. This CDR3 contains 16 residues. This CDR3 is CASSQELGLASDEQYF. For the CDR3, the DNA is TGTGCCAGCAGCCAAGAGCTGGGACTAGCGTCGGACGAGCAGTACTTC.

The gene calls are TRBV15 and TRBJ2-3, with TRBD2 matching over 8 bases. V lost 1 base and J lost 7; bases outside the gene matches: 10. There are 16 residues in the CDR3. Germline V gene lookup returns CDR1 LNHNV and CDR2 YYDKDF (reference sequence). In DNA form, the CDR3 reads TGTGCCACCAGCAGAGGGCCGGGACTAGACCTAAATACGCAGTATTTT. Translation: CATSRGPGLDLNTQYF.

The CDR3 spells CASSVLGREGLHEQFF. The CDR3 coding sequence is TGTGCCAGCAGCGTACTTGGGAGGGAGGGCCTCCATGAGCAGTTCTTC. The genes are TRBV9 and TRBJ2-1; the match to TRBD2 covers 7 bases. Germline-derived CDR1 and CDR2 are SGDLS and YYNGEE. V lost 1 base and J lost 8; bases outside the gene matches: 12. The CDR3 is made up of 16 amino acids.

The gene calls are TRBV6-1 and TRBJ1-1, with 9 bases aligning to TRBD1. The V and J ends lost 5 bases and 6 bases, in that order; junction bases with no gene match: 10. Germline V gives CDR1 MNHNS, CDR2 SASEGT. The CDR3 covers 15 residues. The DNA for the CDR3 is TGTGCCAGCAGTCACCCCGGACAGGGGAGGGCTGAAGCTTTCTTT. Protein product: CASSHPGQGRAEAFF.

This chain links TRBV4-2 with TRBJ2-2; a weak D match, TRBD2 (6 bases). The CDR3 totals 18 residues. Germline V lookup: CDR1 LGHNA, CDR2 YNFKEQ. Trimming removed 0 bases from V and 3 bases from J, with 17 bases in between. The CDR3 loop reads CASSQEGLGLTDTGELFF. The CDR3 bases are TGTGCCAGCAGCCAAGAGGGCTTGGGACTGACCGACACCGGGGAGCTGTTTTTT.

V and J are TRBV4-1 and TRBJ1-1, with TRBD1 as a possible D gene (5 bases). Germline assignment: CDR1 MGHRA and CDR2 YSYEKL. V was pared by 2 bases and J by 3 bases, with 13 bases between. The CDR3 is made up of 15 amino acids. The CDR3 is CASSQFSRGDTEAFF. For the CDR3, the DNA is TGCGCCAGCAGCCAATTTAGCCGGGGGGACACTGAAGCTTTCTTT.

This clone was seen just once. The CDR3 sequence is CASSLLGDTQYF. The CDR3, as DNA: TGCGCCAGCAGCCTCCTCGGTGATACGCAGTATTTT. The chain joins TRBV4-1 to TRBJ2-3; D not resolved. The CDR3 is made up of 12 amino acids. Germline V gene lookup returns CDR1 MGHRA and CDR2 YSYEKL. Deletions cut 4 bases from V and 6 bases from J, with 8 bases between.

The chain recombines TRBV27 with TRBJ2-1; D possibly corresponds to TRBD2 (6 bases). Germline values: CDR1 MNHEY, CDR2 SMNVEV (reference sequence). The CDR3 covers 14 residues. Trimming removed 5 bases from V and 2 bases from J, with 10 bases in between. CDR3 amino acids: CASSTAGPYNEQFF. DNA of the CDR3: TGTGCCAGCAGTACAGCGGGTCCCTACAATGAGCAGTTCTTC.

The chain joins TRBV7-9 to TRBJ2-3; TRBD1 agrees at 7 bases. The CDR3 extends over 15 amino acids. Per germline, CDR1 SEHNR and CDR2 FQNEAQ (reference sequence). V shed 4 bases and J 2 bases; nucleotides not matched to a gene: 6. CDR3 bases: TGTGCCAGCAGCTCGCCGGGACAGAACACAGATACGCAGTATTTT. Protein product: CASSSPGQNTDTQYF. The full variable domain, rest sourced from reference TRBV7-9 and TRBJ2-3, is DTGVSQNPRHKITKRGQNVTFRCDPISEHNRLYWYRQTLGQGPEFLTYFQNEAQLEKSRLLSDRFSAERPKGSFSTLEIQRTEQGDSAMYLCASSSPGQNTDTQYFGPGTRLTVL.

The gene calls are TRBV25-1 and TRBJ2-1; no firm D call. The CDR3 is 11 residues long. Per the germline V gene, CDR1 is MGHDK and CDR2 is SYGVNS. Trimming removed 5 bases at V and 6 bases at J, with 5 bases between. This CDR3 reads CASSLINEQFF. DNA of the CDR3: TGTGCCAGCAGTCTAATCAATGAGCAGTTCTTC. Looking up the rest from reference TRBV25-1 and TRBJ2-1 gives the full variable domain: EADIYQTPRYLVIGTGKKITLECSQTMGHDKMYWYQQDPGMELHLIHYSYGVNSTEKGDLSSESTVSRIRTEHFPLTLESARPSHTSQYLCASSLINEQFFGPGTRLTVL.

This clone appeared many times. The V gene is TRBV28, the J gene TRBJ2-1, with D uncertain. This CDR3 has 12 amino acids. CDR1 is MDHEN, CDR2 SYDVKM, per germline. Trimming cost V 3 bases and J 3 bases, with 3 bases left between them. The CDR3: CASSLDYNEQFF. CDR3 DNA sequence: TGTGCCAGCAGTTTGGACTACAATGAGCAGTTCTTC.

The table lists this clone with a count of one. The CDR3 loop is CASSLGLAGGVYYNEQFF. The CDR3 nucleotides read TGCGCCAGCAGCCTAGGACTAGCGGGAGGAGTATATTACAATGAGCAGTTCTTC. The chain carries TRBV5-1 and TRBJ2-1, with 14 bases matching TRBD2. Germline CDR1 reads SGHRS; CDR2 reads YFSETQ. V was clipped by 4 bases and J by 4 bases; unmatched bases: 10. The CDR3 is made up of 18 amino acids.

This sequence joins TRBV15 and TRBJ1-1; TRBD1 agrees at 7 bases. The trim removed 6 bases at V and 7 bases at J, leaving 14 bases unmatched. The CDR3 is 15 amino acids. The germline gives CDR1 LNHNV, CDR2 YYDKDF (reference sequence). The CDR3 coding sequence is TGTGCCACCAGTAAGAGGGACAGCCCAAGCGATGAAGCTTTCTTT. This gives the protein CATSKRDSPSDEAFF.

CDR3 region: CASSVGWANTEAFF. CDR3 nucleotide sequence: TGTGCCAGCAGCGTAGGTTGGGCCAACACTGAAGCTTTCTTT. The rearrangement joins TRBV9 to TRBJ1-1, with unresolved D. The CDR3 totals 14 residues. Looked up from germline, CDR1 is SGDLS and CDR2 is YYNGEE. V lost 0 bases, J lost 2 bases, and 8 bases lay in between.

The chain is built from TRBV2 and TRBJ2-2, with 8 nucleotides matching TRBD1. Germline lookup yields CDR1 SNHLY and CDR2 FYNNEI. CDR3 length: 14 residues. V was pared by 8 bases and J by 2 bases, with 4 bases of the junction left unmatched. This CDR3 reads CASEGQANTGELFF. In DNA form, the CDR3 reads TGTGCCAGCGAGGGACAGGCCAACACCGGGGAGCTGTTTTTT.

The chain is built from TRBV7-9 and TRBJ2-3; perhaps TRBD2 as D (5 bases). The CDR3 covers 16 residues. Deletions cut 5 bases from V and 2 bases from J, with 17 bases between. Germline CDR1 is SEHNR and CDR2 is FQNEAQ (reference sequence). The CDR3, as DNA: TGTGCCAGCAGCCAAGACACAGCGGAGCCCACAGATACGCAGTATTTT. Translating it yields CASSQDTAEPTDTQYF.

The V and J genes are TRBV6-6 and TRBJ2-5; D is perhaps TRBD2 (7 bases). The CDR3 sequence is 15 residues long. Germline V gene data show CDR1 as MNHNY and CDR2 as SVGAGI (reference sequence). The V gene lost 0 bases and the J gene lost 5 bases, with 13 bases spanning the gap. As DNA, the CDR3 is TGTGCCAGCAGTTACTCCGGGGGGCCTGGGGAGACCCAGTACTTC. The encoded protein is CASSYSGGPGETQYF.

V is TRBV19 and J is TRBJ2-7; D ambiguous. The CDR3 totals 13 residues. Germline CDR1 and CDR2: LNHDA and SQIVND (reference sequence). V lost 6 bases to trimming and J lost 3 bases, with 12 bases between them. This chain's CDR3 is CASSMGANYEQYF. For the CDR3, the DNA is TGTGCCAGTAGCATGGGCGCTAACTACGAGCAGTACTTC.

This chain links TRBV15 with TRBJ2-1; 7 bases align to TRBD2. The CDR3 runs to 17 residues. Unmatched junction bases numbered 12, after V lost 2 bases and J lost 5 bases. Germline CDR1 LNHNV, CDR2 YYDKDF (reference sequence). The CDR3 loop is CATSRSPPGGEDNEQFF. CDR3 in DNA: TGTGCCACCAGCAGAAGCCCTCCGGGAGGAGAGGACAATGAGCAGTTCTTC.